This TCR beta chain was recorded in a study of shared clonotypes between healthy human individuals (dated by TCRdb to the early 2020s). About the full investigation: The cohort comprised a couple of women and three men aged 18 to 49 years. Per donor, three plates each were used for CD4 naive and CD4 memory, two for CD8 naive, and one for CD8 memory. Blood TCR repertoires of a handful of healthy adults were deeply sequenced to estimate repertoire size and the extent of clonotype sharing between individuals. Libraries were prepared and TCR repertoires were sequenced by different laboratories using diverse techniques, in order to increase sequencing depth and limit assay-specific biases. Each donor's leukapheresis produced roughly between roughly 0.94 and 9.5 billion PBMCs.

Using the deep immunoSEQ assay, multiplex PCR amplified TCR CDR3 regions from genomic DNA. For each cell subset, the extracted genomic DNA was distributed evenly across all wells of several immunoSEQ 96-well plates, and each plate served as one replicate. Each replicate PCR for sorted subsets received roughly 0.2 ug genomic DNA, equal to about 30,000 T cell genomes. The purified libraries were quantified using a Qubit 3.0 fluorometer, sized with a Bioanalyzer 2100, and then quantified again using the KAPA Library Quantification kit. A separate single-read 150-cycle Illumina NextSeq 550 flow cell was used to sequence each immunoSEQ 96-well plate. The original pipeline was this. Because the immunoSEQ output held only junctional sequences and lacked quality scores, the filtering could not match the filtering applied to full-length reads. Sequences were annotated with PyIR, a Python wrapper for IgBLAST v1.9, using IMGT germline references to assign V/J genes and CDR3. Reads with weak V/J assignments (E-value above 1e-6), missing CDR3, stop codons, out-of-frame junctions, or ambiguous translated residues were removed. V3J clonotypes were defined by identical inferred V gene, J gene, and CDR3 amino acid sequence. To compute the percentage overlap between repertoires, the number of shared unique clonotypes was divided by the size of the smaller repertoire. Repertoire richness was assessed with RTK rarefaction, the Chao1 estimator, and Recon v2.1 estimates of unobserved clonotypes. OLGA was used to compute generation probabilities for all TCRbeta clonotypes that the gDNA method yielded from a handful of donors. TCRdb provides this immuneACCESS table in a form limited to in-frame rearrangements. Some clones are lacking; in checked studies, under half of them reflect an unresolved V gene, and why the rest are absent is not known. V and J calls and clone size are those listed in that table; D and trimming were worked out from the DNA. Present in this sample are about 2.4 million clones, roughly 93% of which were seen just once. Together, the top ten hold about 0.34% of the sample.

A note on this clone: It has no known antigen specificity. It has no much larger one-base neighbor in the sample; base qualities were not kept.

The study at large found these results: Naive subsets generally had larger estimated clonotype richness than memory subsets. The genetic and exposure-history diversity represented was limited by the small number of donors. Incomplete sequencing was indicated by rarefaction of sorted-subset datasets, despite the large sequencing depth. Sampling was restricted to blood, and TCR repertoires in tissues likely differ from the TCR repertoires found in blood. Pairwise subsampling indicated that sequencing depth was expected to affect the degree of clonotype sharing among donors. Clonotypes shared by all four sorted-subset donors showed higher generation probabilities than non-shared clonotypes. Sharing across several donors was observed for approximately 4.6% of naive CD4, less than 4% of naive CD8, 2% to 2.5% of memory CD4, and approximately 0.41% of memory CD8 clonotypes.

Donors were healthy HIV-negative adults with no recently reported acute infections or vaccinations. Every donor was a Caucasian adult living in Nashville, Tennessee, USA. CD4+ T cells were enriched through magnetic negative selection, after which naive cells were positively selected on CD45RA and the remaining negative fraction served as the memory subset. Blood was obtained by leukapheresis, after which PBMCs were separated by Ficoll-Histopaque density gradient centrifugation and cryopreserved in liquid nitrogen vapor phase. Analytical flow cytometry was used to check the purity and quantity of each magnetically sorted T cell population. Genomic DNA was isolated from each sorted fraction and quantified by UV absorbance on a Nanodrop 2000c. CDR1 and CDR2, looked up from the germline V gene, are SGHRS and YFSETQ. The CDR3 starts with the cysteine, ends with the phenylalanine, and has 16 residues. Only the CDR3 region is kept as DNA, spanning 48 bases read in frame from base 1. The germline ends are 15 bases apart after V is trimmed by 6 bases and J by 2 bases.

The sequence derives from a young man in good health. Some clones in this sample may be carry-over from other donors' samples. The sequencing input was naive CD4+ T cells from PBMCs. Explained via the paper, the cell subset or site label denotes: CD45RA+ positively selected. This sequence uses TRBV5-1 and TRBJ2-6; a weak D assignment points to TRBD2 (6 bases agree). The CDR3 protein sequence reads: CASKPGGETGANVLTF. The nucleotide sequence reads as follows: TGCGCCAGCAAGCCGGGCGGGGAAACTGGGGCCAACGTCCTGACTTTC. Where the CDR3 stops, the reference TRBV5-1 and TRBJ2-6 genes take over; the full variable domain is KAGVTQTPRYLIKTRGQQVTLSCSPISGHRSVSWYQQTPGQGLQFLFEYFSETQRNKGNFPGRFSGRQFSNSRSEMNVSTLELGDSALYLCASKPGGETGANVLTFGAGSRLTVL.